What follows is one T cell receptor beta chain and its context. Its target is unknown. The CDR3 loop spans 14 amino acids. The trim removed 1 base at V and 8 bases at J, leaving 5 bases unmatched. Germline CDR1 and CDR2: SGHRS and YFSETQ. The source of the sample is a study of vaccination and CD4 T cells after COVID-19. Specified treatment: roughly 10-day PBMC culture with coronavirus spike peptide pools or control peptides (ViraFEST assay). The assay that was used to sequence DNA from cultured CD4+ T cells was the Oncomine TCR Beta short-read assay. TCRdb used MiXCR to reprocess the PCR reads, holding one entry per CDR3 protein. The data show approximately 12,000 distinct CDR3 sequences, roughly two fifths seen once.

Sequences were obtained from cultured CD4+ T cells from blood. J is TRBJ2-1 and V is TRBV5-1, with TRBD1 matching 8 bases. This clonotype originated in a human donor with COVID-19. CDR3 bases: TGCGCCAGCAGCTTGCCTACAGGGGGGTATGAGCAGTTCTTC. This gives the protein CASSLPTGGYEQFF.